A single sample is the source of the 22 T cell receptor beta chains below, sequenced in a study of blood T cell repertoires in COVID-19. TCRdb keeps only in-frame clones here, not all; method: immunoSEQ multiplex PCR. The table lists fewer than 200,000 clones, roughly four fifths of them singletons. The sample was PBMCs or T cells enriched from blood (not recorded which). All receptors come from a man aged 45-65 years who had recovered from COVID-19.

This rearrangement joins TRBV18 to TRBJ1-6, with 8 bases lining up with TRBD1. Germline CDR1 reads KGHSH; CDR2 reads LQKENI. V lost 3 bases to trimming and J lost 6 bases; unmatched junction nucleotides: 4. The CDR3 totals 15 residues. The CDR3 DNA reads as TGTGCCAGCTCACCGGACAGGGAGGGTAATTCACCCCTCCACTTT. This encodes CASSPDREGNSPLHF.

This rearrangement joins TRBV5-8 to TRBJ2-1; D is uncertain. The CDR3 length is 14 residues. V was pared by 0 bases and J by 4 bases, with 8 bases between. Germline CDR1 and CDR2: SGHTS and YDEGEE. The chain's CDR3 is CASSLAARYNEQFF. The CDR3 nucleotides are TGTGCCAGCAGCTTGGCCGCCAGATACAATGAGCAGTTCTTC.

The gene calls are TRBV30 and TRBJ1-1, with D possibly TRBD1 on 5 matching bases. Per the germline V gene, CDR1 is GTSNPN and CDR2 is SVGIG (reference sequence). Trimming left V 3 bases short and J 1 base short, with 18 bases between. The CDR3 covers 16 residues. The CDR3 sequence is CAWRPHAPQANTEAFF. As DNA, the CDR3 is TGTGCCTGGAGGCCCCACGCCCCACAGGCGAACACTGAAGCTTTCTTT. The full variable domain, with the rest looked up from reference TRBV30 and TRBJ1-1, is SQTIHQWPATLVQPVGSPLSLECTVEGTSNPNLYWYRQAAGRGLQLLFYSVGIGQISSEVPQNLSASRPQDRQFILSSKKLLLSDSGFYLCAWRPHAPQANTEAFFGQGTRLTVV.

This clone came up a few times. The V and J genes are TRBV5-1 and TRBJ1-5; D might be TRBD1 (5 bases). From germline, CDR1 is SGHRS and CDR2 YFSETQ. V was pared by 4 bases and J by 6 bases, with 14 bases between. This CDR3 spans 14 amino acids. The DNA for the CDR3 is TGCGCCAGCAGCCCGGACGGGGGAGCTCAGCCCCAGCATTTT. It specifies CASSPDGGAQPQHF.

The chain links TRBV7-9 to TRBJ1-4, with D possibly TRBD1 on 5 matching bases. The CDR3 covers 16 residues. Germline lookup yields CDR1 SEHNR and CDR2 FQNEAQ (reference sequence). The V and J ends lost 0 bases and 0 bases respectively, with 8 bases between them. CDR3 protein: CASSLAPTATNEKLFF. CDR3 coding DNA: TGTGCCAGCAGCTTAGCACCGACAGCAACTAATGAAAAACTGTTTTTT.

V and J are TRBV9 and TRBJ1-3, with TRBD1 identical over 7 bases. CDR3 size: 16 residues. Germline CDR1 SGDLS, CDR2 YYNGEE. V lost 3 bases and J lost 2; bases outside the gene matches: 8. The CDR3 region has the DNA TGTGCCAGCAGCGCCCGGGACAGCATTCCTGGAAACACCATATATTTT. Amino acids: CASSARDSIPGNTIYF.

The chain carries TRBV5-1 and TRBJ2-5; unclear D gene. CDR1 and CDR2 (germline): SGHRS, YFSETQ. The V and J ends lost 4 bases and 4 bases respectively, with 11 bases between them. CDR3 size: 13 residues. CDR3 nucleotides: TGCGCCAGCAGCCCCCGTTTTAGAGAGACCCAGTACTTC. It yields the protein CASSPRFRETQYF.

The chain couples TRBV5-1 to TRBJ2-5, with D tentatively TRBD1 (6 bases). The CDR3 has 14 amino acids. Trimming pared 1 base from V and 9 bases from J, leaving 16 bases between. Germline-derived CDR1 and CDR2 are SGHRS and YFSETQ. DNA of the CDR3: TGCGCCAGCAGCTTGTCGTCAGGGGTTGTGCCCCAGTACTTC. It codes for CASSLSSGVVPQYF.

The chain couples TRBV6-5 to TRBJ1-6; D may be TRBD1 (5 bases). V was clipped by 6 bases and J by 7 bases, with 10 bases between them. This CDR3 has 13 amino acids. In germline, CDR1 is MNHEY, CDR2 SVGAGI. CDR3 sequence (DNA): TGTGCCAGCAGCACAGGATTAAATTCACCCCTCCACTTT. It specifies CASSTGLNSPLHF.

The chain is built from TRBV4-1 and TRBJ1-4, with 8 nucleotides matching TRBD1. The CDR3 contains 15 residues. The V gene's germline CDR1 is MGHRA and CDR2 YSYEKL. J lost 4 bases, V lost 4 bases, and 5 bases had no gene match. The CDR3 nucleotides are TGCGCCAGCAGCCCTGGACAGGGCCATAATGAAAAACTGTTTTTT. Encoded protein: CASSPGQGHNEKLFF.

The chain couples TRBV5-1 to TRBJ1-4; D not certain. V dropped 4 bases and J dropped 0 bases, with 13 bases sitting between them. This CDR3 has 16 residues. From germline, CDR1 is SGHRS and CDR2 YFSETQ. The CDR3 region is CASSLNPGATNEKLFF. CDR3 sequence (DNA): TGCGCCAGCAGCCTTAACCCCGGGGCAACTAATGAAAAACTGTTTTTT.

V and J are TRBV9 and TRBJ1-1; D is unresolved. Germline CDR1 SGDLS, CDR2 YYNGEE. The V gene lost 1 base and the J gene lost 4 bases, with 14 bases spanning the gap. The CDR3 is 15 amino acids. The CDR3 sequence is CASSVTPSSGTEAFF. The DNA for the CDR3 is TGTGCCAGCAGCGTAACCCCCAGTAGCGGCACTGAAGCTTTCTTT.

V usage is TRBV3-1 (or the pseudogene TRBV3-2) and J usage is TRBJ1-2, with D tentatively TRBD1 (6 bases). Trimming shortened V by 4 bases and J by 3 bases, and 15 bases separated the two germline ends. CDR1 is LGHDT, CDR2 YNNKEL, per germline (reference sequence). The CDR3 runs 15 residues. The CDR3 loop reads CASSPSGQTYYGYTF. In DNA, the CDR3 is TGTGCCAGCAGCCCCAGTGGACAGACCTACTATGGCTACACCTTC.

The chain links TRBV7-9 to TRBJ1-2; perhaps TRBD1 as D (6 bases). The germline V gene encodes CDR1 SEHNR and CDR2 FQNEAQ (reference sequence). The V end lost 7 bases, the J end lost 8 bases, and 23 bases lay between the germline ends. The CDR3 runs 15 residues. The CDR3 nucleotides read TGTGCCAGCACCCTAGCGGGGGCGGGGGGCCGCGGCTACACCTTC. This codes for CASTLAGAGGRGYTF.

V and J are TRBV18 and TRBJ2-7; D may be TRBD1 (6 bases). Germline CDR1 reads KGHSH; CDR2 reads LQKENI. V was cut by 3 bases and J by 7 bases, with 22 bases left in between. CDR3 length equals 16 residues. The CDR3 spells CASSPLPGQTLWEQYF. In nucleotides, the CDR3 is TGTGCCAGCTCACCCCTTCCTGGACAGACCCTCTGGGAGCAGTACTTC.

CDR3 amino acids: CASSKLRDRGRGEQFF. The CDR3 nucleotides are TGTGCCAGCAGTAAACTCCGGGACAGGGGAAGAGGTGAGCAGTTCTTC. The chain joins TRBV6-2 or TRBV6-3 to TRBJ2-1; 10 nucleotides line up with TRBD1. Germline-derived CDR1 and CDR2 are MNHEY and SVGEGT. This CDR3 comprises 16 residues. V lost 5 bases and J lost 9; bases outside the gene matches: 13.

This chain links TRBV5-1 with TRBJ2-3; no definite D call. Looked up from germline, CDR1 is SGHRS and CDR2 is YFSETQ. V lost 4 bases, J lost 3 bases, and 15 bases lay in between. CDR3 length: 15 residues. For the CDR3, the DNA is TGCGCCAGCAGCCCCCTGCGGCCGGGTACAGATACGCAGTATTTT. It yields the protein CASSPLRPGTDTQYF.

The chain couples TRBV27 to TRBJ2-7, with D maybe TRBD2 (5 bases). This CDR3 contains 13 residues. Per the germline V gene, CDR1 is MNHEY and CDR2 is SMNVEV (reference sequence). The V end lost 8 bases, the J end lost 2 bases, and 13 bases lay between the germline ends. The CDR3 nucleotides are TGTGCCAGCCAACCTCGGGGTGCCTACGAGCAGTACTTC. Translated, it gives CASQPRGAYEQYF.

V gene TRBV11-2 combines with J gene TRBJ1-6, with D tentatively TRBD1 (6 bases). There are 15 residues in the CDR3. V was cut by 6 bases and J by 0 bases, with 9 bases left in between. CDR1 SGHAT and CDR2 FQNNGV come from the germline V gene. CDR3 sequence reads: CASRGGSSYNSPLHF. DNA for the CDR3: TGTGCCAGCAGAGGGGGAAGCTCCTATAATTCACCCCTCCACTTT.

The V and J genes are TRBV5-1 and TRBJ2-1, with TRBD1 identical over 7 bases. Germline CDR1 reads SGHRS; CDR2 reads YFSETQ. The CDR3 is 11 residues long. Trimming cost V 5 bases and J 13 bases; bases outside gene matches: 6. CDR3 protein: CASSPGTDQFF. For the CDR3, the DNA is TGCGCCAGCAGTCCCGGGACAGATCAGTTCTTC.

The rearrangement uses TRBV7-2 and TRBJ2-3; 8 nucleotides align to TRBD2. Germline assignment: CDR1 SGHTA and CDR2 FQGNSA. This CDR3 spans 15 amino acids. J gave up 0 bases and V 3 bases, and 2 bases lay outside the gene matches. The CDR3 DNA sequence: TGTGCCAGCAGCTTGCGGGGGGCTAGCACAGATACGCAGTATTTT. Translated, it gives CASSLRGASTDTQYF.

The chain couples TRBV2 to TRBJ2-1; no firm D call. The CDR3 has 16 amino acids. CDR1 is SNHLY, CDR2 FYNNEI, per germline. The ends were cut back, 1 base at V and 1 base at J, with 11 bases in the middle. The CDR3 region is CASSEVAYGSYNEQFF. CDR3 nucleotide sequence: TGTGCCAGCAGTGAAGTGGCCTACGGGTCCTACAATGAGCAGTTCTTC. The full variable domain, with the rest looked up from reference TRBV2 and TRBJ2-1, is EPEVTQTPSHQVTQMGQEVILRCVPISNHLYFYWYRQILGQKVEFLVSFYNNEISEKSEIFDDQFSVERPDGSNFTLKIRSTKLEDSAMYFCASSEVAYGSYNEQFFGPGTRLTVL.